These T cell receptor beta chains were read from a single sample in a study of shared clonotypes between healthy human individuals. Profiling relied on immunoSEQ multiplex PCR, and the TCRdb table lists in-frame clones only, not all of them. This sample has roughly 2 million clones, with around 96% found just once. The sequencing input was naive CD8+ T cells sorted from blood. The receptors were gathered from a young man in good health. The CDR3 runs from the conserved cysteine through the conserved F or W. The order of the fields is D gene, CDR3 length, V gene, J gene, clone size, CDR3 protein, CDR3 DNA. A D gene is named only where the DNA matches it firmly. Size is omitted from some rows. Given values are once, few, many or a class for expanded clones.

>NA|14|TRBV4-3|TRBJ1-4|NA
CASSHGGADEKLFF
TGCGCCAGCAGCCATGGGGGGGCGGATGAAAAACTGTTTTTT
>TRBD2|17|TRBV9|TRBJ2-5|NA
CASSVGLGLAGRETQYF
TGTGCCAGCAGCGTAGGCCTGGGACTAGCGGGGAGGGAGACCCAGTACTTC
>NA|11|TRBV10-2|TRBJ2-5|NA
CASSERKTQYF
TGCGCCAGCAGTGAGAGAAAGACCCAGTACTTC
>TRBD1|12|TRBV29-1|TRBJ1-2|NA
CSVGDSSYGYTF
TGCAGCGTCGGGGACAGTTCGTATGGCTACACCTTC
>NA|14|TRBV5-5|TRBJ2-7|NA
CASSLATGLYEQYF
TGTGCCAGCAGCTTGGCAACAGGCCTCTACGAGCAGTACTTC
>NA|14|TRBV28|TRBJ1-1|once
CASSFLVGGTEAFF
TGTGCCAGCAGTTTTTTGGTCGGGGGCACTGAAGCTTTCTTT
>NA|13|TRBV11-2|TRBJ1-5|NA
CASSLVADQPQHF
TGTGCCAGCAGCTTAGTTGCAGATCAGCCCCAGCATTTT
>TRBD2|16|TRBV27|TRBJ2-7|NA
CASSLNGLAGLYEQYF
TGTGCCAGCAGTTTAAACGGACTAGCGGGGCTCTACGAGCAGTACTTC
>NA|13|TRBV27|TRBJ2-1|NA
CASSLSPWDPQFF
TGTGCCAGCAGTTTATCACCTTGGGACCCACAGTTCTTC
>NA|15|TRBV4-2|TRBJ1-4|NA
CASSQEVLSNEKLFF
TGTGCCAGCAGCCAAGAAGTCCTTAGTAATGAAAAACTGTTTTTT
>NA|19|TRBV28|TRBJ2-3|NA
CASSLPRRLGPTYTDTQYF
TGTGCCAGCAGTTTACCACGACGACTTGGGCCGACCTACACAGATACGCAGTATTTT
>TRBD1|15|TRBV6-1|TRBJ1-2|once
CASSPPRTGFYGYTF
TGTGCCAGCAGTCCCCCCAGGACAGGGTTCTATGGCTACACCTTC
>NA|12|TRBV6-6|TRBJ1-1|once
CASSYGESEAFF
TGTGCCAGCAGTTATGGGGAGTCTGAAGCTTTCTTT
>NA|15|TRBV9|TRBJ2-7|NA
CASSVDPSSSYEQYF
TGTGCCAGCAGCGTAGATCCGTCTAGCTCCTACGAGCAGTACTTC
>NA|15|TRBV9|TRBJ1-2|once
CASSAGVVSNYGYTF
TGTGCCAGCAGCGCAGGAGTCGTGTCTAACTATGGCTACACCTTC
>NA|16|TRBV27|TRBJ2-7|NA
CASSLSWAGYSHEQYF
TGTGCCAGCAGTTTATCATGGGCAGGGTACTCCCACGAGCAGTACTTC
>NA|15|TRBV6-5|TRBJ2-7|NA
CASSYSIGVTYEQYF
TGTGCCAGCAGTTACTCGATCGGGGTTACTTACGAGCAGTACTTC
>NA|10|TRBV30|TRBJ2-1|NA
CAWSVNEQFF
TGTGCCTGGAGTGTCAATGAGCAGTTCTTC
>TRBD2|15|TRBV6-5|TRBJ2-2|once
CASSGTSGMAGELFF
TGTGCCAGCAGTGGGACTAGCGGGATGGCCGGGGAGCTGTTTTTT
>NA|13|TRBV19|TRBJ1-1|NA
CASSIRGGDEAFF
TGTGCCAGTAGTATTCGCGGGGGGGATGAAGCTTTCTTT
>TRBD2|16|TRBV4-3|TRBJ2-2|once
CASSQERTSGLGELFF
TGCGCCAGCAGCCAAGAAAGGACTAGCGGGCTCGGGGAGCTGTTTTTT
>NA|14|TRBV5-6|TRBJ1-4|once
CASSDGAEGEKLFF
TGTGCCAGCAGCGACGGCGCCGAGGGTGAAAAACTGTTTTTT
>NA|13|TRBV6-5|TRBJ1-5|NA
CASSAGANQPQHF
TGTGCCAGCTCGGCAGGGGCCAATCAGCCCCAGCATTTT
>TRBD1|14|TRBV11-2|TRBJ1-1|NA
CASSSDRGWTEAFF
TGTGCCAGCAGCTCTGACAGGGGCTGGACTGAAGCTTTCTTT
>TRBD2|15|TRBV9|TRBJ2-7|NA
CASSVGLAGSYEQYF
TGTGCCAGCAGCGTGGGACTAGCTGGGTCCTACGAGCAGTACTTC
>NA|17|TRBV4-3|TRBJ2-4|NA
CASSQVVGIIAKNIQYF
TGCGCCAGCAGCCAAGTGGTGGGTATCATAGCCAAAAACATTCAGTACTTC
>NA|13|TRBV11-3|TRBJ2-1|NA
CASSLQGQDRQFF
TGTGCCAGCAGCTTACAGGGGCAGGACCGGCAGTTCTTC
>TRBD1|14|TRBV11-2|TRBJ1-5|NA
CASSLTGSNQPQHF
TGTGCCAGCAGCCTGACAGGGAGCAATCAGCCCCAGCATTTT
>TRBD2|15|TRBV18|TRBJ2-7|NA
CASSPGLAGYNEQYF
TGTGCCAGCTCACCTGGACTAGCGGGCTACAACGAGCAGTACTTC
>NA|16|TRBV7-9|TRBJ2-1|NA
CASSLPNVVGDNEQFF
TGTGCCAGCAGCTTACCCAACGTTGTAGGGGACAATGAGCAGTTCTTC
>NA|12|TRBV5-1|TRBJ1-2|NA
CASSGGLYGYTF
TGCGCCAGCAGCGGAGGGTTGTATGGCTACACCTTC
>TRBD1|16|TRBV5-8|TRBJ1-1|NA
CASSLRGTGANTEAFF
TGTGCCAGCAGCTTGCGAGGGACAGGGGCGAACACTGAAGCTTTCTTT
>NA|16|TRBV15|TRBJ1-1|NA
CATSRDPIDLNTEAFF
TGTGCCACCAGCAGAGATCCGATAGACTTGAACACTGAAGCTTTCTTT
>NA|14|TRBV27|TRBJ1-6|NA
CASSRMDLASPLHF
TGTGCCAGCAGCAGGATGGATTTAGCCTCACCCCTCCACTTT